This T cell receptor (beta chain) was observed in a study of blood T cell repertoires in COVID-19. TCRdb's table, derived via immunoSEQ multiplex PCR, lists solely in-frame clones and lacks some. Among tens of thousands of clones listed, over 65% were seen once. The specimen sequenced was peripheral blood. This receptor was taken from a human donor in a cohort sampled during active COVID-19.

Here the CDR3 reads CASSEMESSYNSPLHF. The CDR3 bases are TGTGCCAGCAGTGAAATGGAGAGCTCCTATAATTCACCCCTCCACTTT. The chain is built from TRBV2 and TRBJ1-6; D not resolved. The CDR3 loop spans 16 amino acids. The germline V gene encodes CDR1 SNHLY and CDR2 FYNNEI. The germline V and J ends were trimmed by 2 bases and 0 bases, with 8 bases remaining between them. The variable domain in full, with the rest retrieved from reference TRBV2 and TRBJ1-6, is EPEVTQTPSHQVTQMGQEVILRCVPISNHLYFYWYRQILGQKVEFLVSFYNNEISEKSEIFDDQFSVERPDGSNFTLKIRSTKLEDSAMYFCASSEMESSYNSPLHFGNGTRLTVT.